This T cell receptor beta chain was retrieved from a study of blood T cell repertoires in COVID-19. Looking at the study overall: Donors in the United States, Italy and Spain gave samples during acute or convalescent COVID-19.

The count of this clone is one. Authors' data handling: Estimation of nucleated cell counts relied on the amplification of reference gene primers. The assay was immunoSEQ multiplex PCR, and TCRdb's table has in-frame clones only and misses some. Clone size and the V and J calls come from that table; the DNA yielded D and trimming. The top ten clones hold about 7.2% of a sample with about 220,000 clones, about 78% of them seen once. Sequencing was performed on peripheral blood. The sequence was obtained from a woman in her sixties or seventies with acute or convalescent COVID-19.

CDR3 coding DNA: TGTGCCAGCAGTTTATCGGGAGGGTTCGAGTACTTC. Protein sequence: CASSLSGGFEYF. The chain recombines TRBV27 with TRBJ2-5, with 7 bases aligning to TRBD2. Germline trimming cut 0 bases from V and 12 bases from J; bases unmatched to any gene: 4. The V gene's germline CDR1 is MNHEY and CDR2 SMNVEV (reference sequence). CDR3 length: 12 amino acids.